These 3 T cell receptor beta chains originate from one sample sequenced in a study of CD8 T cells in Susac syndrome. The authors reverse transcribed about 0.45 to 1 ug RNA with random hexamers. TCRdb re-called the immunoSEQ multiplex PCR reads through MiXCR, storing one row per CDR3 protein. The table lists some 200,000 distinct CDR3 sequences, about 94% of them singletons, with 0.075% to 0.1% in the top ten. The sample was CD4+ T cells from PBMCs. These receptors originate from a human donor with Susac syndrome.

V and J are TRBV2 and TRBJ2-2, with D possibly TRBD2 on 5 matching bases. The CDR3 length is 15 residues. Trimming removed 2 bases at V and 4 bases at J, with 11 bases between. CDR1 and CDR2 (germline): SNHLY, FYNNEI. The CDR3 DNA follows: TGTGCCAGCAGTGAAACTAGTATGGCCACCGGGGAGCTGTTTTTT. Protein product: CASSETSMATGELFF.

This clonotype was seen more than once but under ten times. The rearrangement uses TRBV30 and TRBJ2-5; no definite D call. The length of the CDR3 is 12 residues. V shed 0 bases and J shed 4 bases, with 6 bases lying between them. In germline, CDR1 is GTSNPN, CDR2 SVGIG (reference sequence). This CDR3 is CAWSVQRETQYF. The CDR3 DNA reads as TGTGCCTGGAGTGTACAGCGAGAGACCCAGTACTTC.

The chain has TRBV20-1 and TRBJ2-3, with TRBD2 identical over 13 bases. Germline lookup yields CDR1 DFQATT and CDR2 SNEGSKA (reference sequence). Germline trimming cut 0 bases from V and 5 bases from J; bases unmatched to any gene: 8. The CDR3 is 17 residues long. CDR3 region: CSARDPGTSGVVDTQYF. The CDR3 DNA reads as TGCAGTGCTAGAGATCCCGGGACTAGCGGGGTAGTAGATACGCAGTATTTT.